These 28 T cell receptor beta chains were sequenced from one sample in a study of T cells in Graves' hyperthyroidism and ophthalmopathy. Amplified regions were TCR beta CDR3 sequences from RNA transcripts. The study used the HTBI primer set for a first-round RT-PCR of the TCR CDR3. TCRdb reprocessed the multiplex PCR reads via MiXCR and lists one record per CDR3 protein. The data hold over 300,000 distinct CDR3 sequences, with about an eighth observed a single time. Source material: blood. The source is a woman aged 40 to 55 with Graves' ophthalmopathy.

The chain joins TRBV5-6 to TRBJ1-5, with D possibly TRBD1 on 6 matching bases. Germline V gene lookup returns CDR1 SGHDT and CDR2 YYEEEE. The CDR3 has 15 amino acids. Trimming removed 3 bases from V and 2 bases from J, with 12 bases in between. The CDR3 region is CASSSARTGNQPQHF. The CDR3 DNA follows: TGTGCCAGCAGCTCGGCACGGACAGGCAATCAGCCCCAGCATTTT.

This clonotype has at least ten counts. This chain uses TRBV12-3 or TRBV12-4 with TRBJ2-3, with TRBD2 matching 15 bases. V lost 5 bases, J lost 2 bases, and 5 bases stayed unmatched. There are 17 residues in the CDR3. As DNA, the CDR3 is TGTGCCAGCAGTCCCGGACTAGCGGGGGGGTTCACAGATACGCAGTATTTT. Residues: CASSPGLAGGFTDTQYF.

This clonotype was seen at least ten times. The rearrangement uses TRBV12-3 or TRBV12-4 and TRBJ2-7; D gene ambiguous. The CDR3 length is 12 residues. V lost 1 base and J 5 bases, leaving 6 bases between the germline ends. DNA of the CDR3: TGTGCCAGCAGTTTAGGGTACCACGAGCAGTACTTC. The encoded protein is CASSLGYHEQYF.

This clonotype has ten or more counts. The CDR3: CANLVGGNTGELFF. CDR3 in DNA: TGTGCCAATCTCGTAGGGGGGAACACCGGGGAGCTGTTTTTT. The chain joins TRBV12-3 or TRBV12-4 to TRBJ2-2; a possible D gene is TRBD1 (6 bases). V lost 10 bases and J 1 base, leaving 13 bases between the germline ends. CDR3 length equals 14 residues.

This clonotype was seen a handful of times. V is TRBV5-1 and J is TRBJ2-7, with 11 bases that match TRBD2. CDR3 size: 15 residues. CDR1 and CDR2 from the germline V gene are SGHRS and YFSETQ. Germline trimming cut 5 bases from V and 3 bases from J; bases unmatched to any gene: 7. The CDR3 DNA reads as TGCGCCAGCAGACCGGGACTAGCGGAGTTCTACGAGCAGTACTTC. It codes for CASRPGLAEFYEQYF.

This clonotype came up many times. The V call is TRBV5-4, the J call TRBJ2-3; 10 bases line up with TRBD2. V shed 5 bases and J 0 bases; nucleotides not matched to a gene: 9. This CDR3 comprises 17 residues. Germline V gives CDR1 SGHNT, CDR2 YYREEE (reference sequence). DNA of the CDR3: TGTGCCAGCAGACAAGCGGGGGGGTATACTAGCACAGATACGCAGTATTTT. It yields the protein CASRQAGGYTSTDTQYF.

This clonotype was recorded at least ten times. The CDR3 region is CASSYSMGLLHEQYF. The CDR3 bases are TGTGCCAGCAGTTACTCAATGGGGCTTCTCCACGAGCAGTACTTC. The chain uses TRBV6-6 and TRBJ2-7; a possible D gene is TRBD1 (5 bases). The length of the CDR3 is 15 residues. Germline loops: CDR1 MNHNY, CDR2 SVGAGI (reference sequence). Trimming cost V 0 bases and J 5 bases, with 14 bases left between them.

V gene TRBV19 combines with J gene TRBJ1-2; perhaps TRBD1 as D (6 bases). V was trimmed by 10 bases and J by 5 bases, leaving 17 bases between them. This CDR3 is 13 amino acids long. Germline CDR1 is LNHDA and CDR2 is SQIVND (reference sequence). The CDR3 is CATHRAQGYGYTF. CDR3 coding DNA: TGTGCCACCCACCGGGCCCAGGGGTATGGCTACACCTTC.

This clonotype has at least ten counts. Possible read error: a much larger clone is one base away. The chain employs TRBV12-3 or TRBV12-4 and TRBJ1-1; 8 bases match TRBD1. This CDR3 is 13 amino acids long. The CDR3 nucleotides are TGTGCCCGCAGACTCGACAGGGGCACTGAAGCTTTCTTT. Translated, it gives CARRLDRGTEAFF.

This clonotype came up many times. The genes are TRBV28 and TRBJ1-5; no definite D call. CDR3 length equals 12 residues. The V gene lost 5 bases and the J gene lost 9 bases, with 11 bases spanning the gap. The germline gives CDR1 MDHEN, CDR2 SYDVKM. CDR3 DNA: TGTGCCAGCAGTGCCTTGAGGCTGCCCCAGCATTTT. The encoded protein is CASSALRLPQHF.

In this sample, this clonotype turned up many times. The CDR3 DNA sequence: TGCAGCGTTGGGGGGGGACAGATGAACACTGAAGCTTTCTTT. This sequence encodes CSVGGGQMNTEAFF. This sequence joins TRBV29-1 and TRBJ1-1; 7 positions match TRBD1. CDR1 SQVTM and CDR2 ANQGSEA come from the germline V gene. The CDR3 sequence is 14 residues long. The J segment lost 0 bases and the V segment lost 4 bases, leaving 5 bases of the junction unmatched.

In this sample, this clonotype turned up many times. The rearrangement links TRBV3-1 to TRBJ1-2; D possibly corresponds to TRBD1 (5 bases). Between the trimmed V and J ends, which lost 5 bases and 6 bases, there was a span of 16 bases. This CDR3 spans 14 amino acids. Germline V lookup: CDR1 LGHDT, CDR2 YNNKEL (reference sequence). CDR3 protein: CASSSLGAGDGYTF. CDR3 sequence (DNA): TGTGCCAGCAGCTCCCTCGGGGCCGGGGATGGCTACACCTTC.

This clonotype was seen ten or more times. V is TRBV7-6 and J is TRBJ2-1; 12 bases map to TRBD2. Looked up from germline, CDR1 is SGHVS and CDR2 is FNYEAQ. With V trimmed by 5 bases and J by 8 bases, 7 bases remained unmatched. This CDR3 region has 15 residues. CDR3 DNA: TGTGCCAGCAGCCCTATACTAGCGGGAGGCGATGAGCAGTTCTTC. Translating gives CASSPILAGGDEQFF.

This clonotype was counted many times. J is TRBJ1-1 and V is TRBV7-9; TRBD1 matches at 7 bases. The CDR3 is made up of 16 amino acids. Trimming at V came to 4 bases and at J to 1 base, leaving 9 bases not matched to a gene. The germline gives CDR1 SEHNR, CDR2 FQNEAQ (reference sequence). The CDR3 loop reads CASSSSPTGKNTEAFF. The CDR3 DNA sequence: TGTGCCAGCAGCTCCAGCCCGACAGGGAAGAACACTGAAGCTTTCTTT.

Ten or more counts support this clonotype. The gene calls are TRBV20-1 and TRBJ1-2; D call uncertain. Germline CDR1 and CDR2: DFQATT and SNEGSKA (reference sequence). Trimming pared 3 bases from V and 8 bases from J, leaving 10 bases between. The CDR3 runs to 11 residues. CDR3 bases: TGCAGTGCTAGGGAGGCCCCAGGCTACACCTTC. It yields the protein CSAREAPGYTF.

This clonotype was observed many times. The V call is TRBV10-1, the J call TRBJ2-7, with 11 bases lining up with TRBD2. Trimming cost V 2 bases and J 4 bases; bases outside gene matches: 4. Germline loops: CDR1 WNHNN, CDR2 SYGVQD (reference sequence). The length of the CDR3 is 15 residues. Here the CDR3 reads CASSEEGTSGYEQYF. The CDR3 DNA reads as TGCGCCAGCAGTGAGGAAGGGACTAGCGGATACGAGCAGTACTTC.

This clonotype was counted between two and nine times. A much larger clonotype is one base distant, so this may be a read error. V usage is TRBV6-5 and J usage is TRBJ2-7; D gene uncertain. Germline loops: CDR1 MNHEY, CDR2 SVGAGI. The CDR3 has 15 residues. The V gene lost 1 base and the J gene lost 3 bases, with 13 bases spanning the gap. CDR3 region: CASSYFPRRSYEQYF. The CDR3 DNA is TGTGCCAGCAGTTACTTCCCCCGCAGGAGCTACGAGCAGTACTTC.

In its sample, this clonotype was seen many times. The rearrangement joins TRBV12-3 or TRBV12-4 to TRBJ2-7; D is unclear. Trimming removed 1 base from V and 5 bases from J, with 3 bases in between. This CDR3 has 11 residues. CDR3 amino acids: CASSLEHEQYF. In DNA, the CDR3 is TGTGCCAGCAGTTTAGAACACGAGCAGTACTTC.

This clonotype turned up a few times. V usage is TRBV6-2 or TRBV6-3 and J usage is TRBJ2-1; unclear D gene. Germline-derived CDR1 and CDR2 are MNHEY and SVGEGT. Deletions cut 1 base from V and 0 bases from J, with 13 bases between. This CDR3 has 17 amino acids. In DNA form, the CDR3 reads TGTGCCAGCAGTTACTGGGGTGACCGGAGCTCCTACAATGAGCAGTTCTTC. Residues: CASSYWGDRSSYNEQFF.

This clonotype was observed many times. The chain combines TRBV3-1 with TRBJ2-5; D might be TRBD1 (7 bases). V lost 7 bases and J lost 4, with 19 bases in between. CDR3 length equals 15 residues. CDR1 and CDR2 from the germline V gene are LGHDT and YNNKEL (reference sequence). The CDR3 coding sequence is TGTGCCAGCACACCAAGACAGGGCGGGGCAGAGACCCAGTACTTC. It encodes CASTPRQGGAETQYF.

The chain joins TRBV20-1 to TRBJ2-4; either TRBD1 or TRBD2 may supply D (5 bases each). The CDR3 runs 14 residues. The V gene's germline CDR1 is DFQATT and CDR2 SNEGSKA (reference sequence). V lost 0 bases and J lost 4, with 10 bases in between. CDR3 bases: TGCAGTGCTAGAGATAGGGACGGAAAAAACATTCAGTACTTC. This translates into CSARDRDGKNIQYF.

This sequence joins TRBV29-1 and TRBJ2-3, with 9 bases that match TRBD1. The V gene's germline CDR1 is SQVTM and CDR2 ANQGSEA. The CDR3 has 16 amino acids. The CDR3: CALRGQGNWATDTQYF. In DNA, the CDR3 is TGCGCCCTTCGGGGACAGGGTAATTGGGCCACAGATACGCAGTATTTT.

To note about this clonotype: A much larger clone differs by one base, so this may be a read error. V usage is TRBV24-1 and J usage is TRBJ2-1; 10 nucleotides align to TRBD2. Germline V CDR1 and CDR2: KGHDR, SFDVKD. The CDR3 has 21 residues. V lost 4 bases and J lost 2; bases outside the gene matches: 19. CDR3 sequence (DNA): TGTGCCACCAGTGACGGTTCCGGGGTATCGGCTAGCGGGGGAACCTACAATGAGCAGTTCTTC. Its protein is CATSDGSGVSASGGTYNEQFF.

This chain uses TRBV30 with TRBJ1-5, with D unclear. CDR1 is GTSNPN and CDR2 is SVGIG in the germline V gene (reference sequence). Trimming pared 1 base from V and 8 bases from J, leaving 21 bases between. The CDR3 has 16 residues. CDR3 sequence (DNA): TGTGCCTGGAGTGCATTCGGCAGTCCTTTCGAGGAGCCCCAGCATTTT. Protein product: CAWSAFGSPFEEPQHF.

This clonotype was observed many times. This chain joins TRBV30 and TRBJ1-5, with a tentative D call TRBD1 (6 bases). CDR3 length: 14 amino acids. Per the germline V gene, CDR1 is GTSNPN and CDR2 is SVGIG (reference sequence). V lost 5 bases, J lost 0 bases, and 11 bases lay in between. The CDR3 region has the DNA TGTGCCTGGGGGACATCCTATAGCAATCAGCCCCAGCATTTT. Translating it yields CAWGTSYSNQPQHF.

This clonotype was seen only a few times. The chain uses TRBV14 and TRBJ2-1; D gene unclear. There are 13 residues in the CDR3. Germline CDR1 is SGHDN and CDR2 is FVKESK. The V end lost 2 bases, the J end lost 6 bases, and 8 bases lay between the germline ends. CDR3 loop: CASSQNAVNEQFF. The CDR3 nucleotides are TGTGCCAGCAGCCAAAATGCGGTCAATGAGCAGTTCTTC.

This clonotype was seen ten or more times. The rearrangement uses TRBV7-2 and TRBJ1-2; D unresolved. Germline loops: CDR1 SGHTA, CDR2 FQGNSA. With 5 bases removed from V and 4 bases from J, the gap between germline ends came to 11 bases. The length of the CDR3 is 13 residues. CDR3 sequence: CASSLDWTYGYTF. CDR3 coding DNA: TGTGCCAGCAGCCTGGACTGGACCTATGGCTACACCTTC.

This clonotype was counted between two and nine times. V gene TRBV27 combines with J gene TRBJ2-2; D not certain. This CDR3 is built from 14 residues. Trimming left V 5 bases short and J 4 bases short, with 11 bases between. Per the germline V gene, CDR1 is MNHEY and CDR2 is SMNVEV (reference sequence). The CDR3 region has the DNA TGTGCCAGCAGTCCTACCACGGGCACCGGGGAGCTGTTTTTT. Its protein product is CASSPTTGTGELFF.